This T cell receptor beta chain was observed in a study of blood T cell repertoires in COVID-19. On the study more broadly: The United States, Italy and Spain provided the acute and convalescent COVID-19 samples. Sample material is recorded as cDNA or gDNA derived from T cells, B-cell-depleted T cells, or PBMCs.

The CDR3 sequence is 15 residues long. Between the trimmed V and J ends, which lost 0 bases and 0 bases, there was a span of 8 bases. Germline CDR1 and CDR2: SNHLY and FYNNEI. Per the authors' pipeline: For nucleated cells, counts were estimated from reference gene primer amplification. Method: immunoSEQ multiplex PCR; TCRdb's copy keeps in-frame clones and lacks some. Clone size and V and J calls were adopted from that table, with D and trimming inferred from the DNA. Counted here are more than 80,000 clones, roughly 90% occurring once; the ten biggest clones make up roughly 1.5%. The TCR originated in a human donor with active COVID-19. The donor label of this sample is uncertain. This chain connects TRBV2 to TRBJ1-1, with D maybe TRBD1 (6 bases). The sequenced sample consisted of peripheral blood. The CDR3 region is CASSEADSLNTEAFF. In DNA form, the CDR3 reads TGTGCCAGCAGTGAAGCGGACAGCCTGAACACTGAAGCTTTCTTT.